Many counts were recorded for the clone carrying this T cell receptor beta chain. The data were taken from a study of identical twins. TCRdb re-analysed the 5' RACE reads in MiXCR, keeping a single row per CDR3 protein. The table lists around 230,000 distinct CDR3 sequences, 6.5% of them singletons. From germline, CDR1 is SGDLS and CDR2 YYNGEE. The CDR3 contains 15 residues. Trimming removed 0 bases at V and 2 bases at J, with 8 bases between. The sample also formed part of further work on T cells expressing NK-cell markers.

This chain uses TRBV9 with TRBJ2-2; D is undetermined. The specimen was CD8+ T cells sorted from blood. The TCR originated in a woman aged 18-29 years in good health. The CDR3 bases are TGTGCCAGCAGCGTAGAACTTTCCAACACCGGGGAGCTGTTTTTT. It yields the protein CASSVELSNTGELFF.